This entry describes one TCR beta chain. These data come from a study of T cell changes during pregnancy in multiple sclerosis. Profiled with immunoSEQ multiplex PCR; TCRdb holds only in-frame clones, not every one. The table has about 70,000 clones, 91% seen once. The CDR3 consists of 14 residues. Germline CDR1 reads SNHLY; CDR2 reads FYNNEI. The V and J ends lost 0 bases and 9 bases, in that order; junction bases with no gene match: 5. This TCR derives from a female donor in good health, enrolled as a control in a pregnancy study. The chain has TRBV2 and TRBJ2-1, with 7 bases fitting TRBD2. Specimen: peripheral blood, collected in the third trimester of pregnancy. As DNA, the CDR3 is TGTGCCAGCAGTGAAGCTCGATCTAGCGGTGAGCAGTTCTTC. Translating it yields CASSEARSSGEQFF.